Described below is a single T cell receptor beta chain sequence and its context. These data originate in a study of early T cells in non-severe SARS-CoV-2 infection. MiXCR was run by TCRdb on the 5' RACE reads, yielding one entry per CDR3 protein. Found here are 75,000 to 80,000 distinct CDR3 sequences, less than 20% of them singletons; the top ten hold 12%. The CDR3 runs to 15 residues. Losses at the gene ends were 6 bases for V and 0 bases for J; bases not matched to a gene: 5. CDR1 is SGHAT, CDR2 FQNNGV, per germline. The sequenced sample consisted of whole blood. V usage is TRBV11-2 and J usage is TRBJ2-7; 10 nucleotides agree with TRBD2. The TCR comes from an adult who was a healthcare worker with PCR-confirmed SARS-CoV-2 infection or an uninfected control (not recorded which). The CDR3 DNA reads TGTGCCAGCAGACTCACTAGCGGGGCCTCCTACGAGCAGTACTTC. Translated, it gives CASRLTSGASYEQYF.